This T cell receptor beta chain was recorded in a study of cytomegalovirus exposure and HLA in healthy donors. The CDR3 has 13 amino acids. The germline gives CDR1 MNHNS, CDR2 SASEGT. Trimming at V came to 10 bases and at J to 3 bases, leaving 9 bases not matched to a gene. About this clone: The antigen is unknown.

Study findings and constraints: Indistinguishability led to the exclusion of some V segments, TRBV6-2 and TRBV6-3 included.

With 60 Vbeta and 13 Jbeta primers, the PCR was carried out. Produced via immunoSEQ multiplex PCR; TCRdb's table is partial and in-frame only. The profile shows about 150,000 clones, roughly 9.8% of them singletons. Specimen: PBMCs. The source is a man aged 50 or older in good health and CMV-seronegative. The V call is TRBV6-1, the J call TRBJ2-7, with 7 bases that match TRBD1. CDR3 in amino acids: CAILQGIVYEQYF. The CDR3 DNA reads TGTGCCATCCTACAGGGGATTGTCTACGAGCAGTACTTC.